This TCR beta chain was recorded in a study of CD8 T cells in Susac syndrome. Germline CDR1 and CDR2: LGHDT and YNNKEL (reference sequence). The CDR3 contains 13 residues. The trim removed 4 bases at V and 7 bases at J, leaving 6 bases unmatched. In blood CD8+ and CD4+ T cells, TCR beta underwent sequencing. Negative isolation was used for CD8+ and CD4+ T cells, and FACS enrichment was applied to TEMRA cells. Reverse transcription of roughly 0.5 to 1 ug RNA was performed with random hexamers. Across 54 Vbeta and 13 Jbeta, immunoSEQ multiplex PCR amplified TCR beta CDR3. TCRdb recomputed calls from the immunoSEQ multiplex PCR reads with MiXCR, one row per CDR3 protein. The table has 150,000 to 200,000 distinct CDR3 sequences, about 95% seen once; the top ten hold approximately 0.1%.

The sequenced material came from CD4+ T cells from PBMCs. V gene TRBV3-1 combines with J gene TRBJ1-1, with 7 bases fitting TRBD1. The sequence came from a human donor in good health. In DNA, the CDR3 is TGTGCCAGCAGCCCTCTACAGGGGTATGAAGCTTTCTTT. It encodes CASSPLQGYEAFF.